This is a list of T cell receptor beta chains from one sample in a study of technical replicates of blood from a few donors. The repertoire was sequenced with immunoSEQ multiplex PCR; TCRdb's copy has only in-frame clones and lacks some. The sample holds 50,000 to 55,000 clones, about 86% seen once. Sequencing used PBMCs. The receptors shown here come from a human donor in good health. Some clones in this sample may be carry-over from other donors' samples. CDR3s include the opening cysteine and the closing phenylalanine or tryptophan. A D gene is named only where the DNA matches it firmly. For some rows the clone size is stated as once, few or many, or as a class when expanded; others skip it.

TGTGCCAGCAGCTTAGGACAGGGAACCGGAAACACCATATATTTT	CASSLGQGTGNTIYF	NA	TRBV7-9	TRBJ1-3	TRBD1
TGTGCCAGCAGCTTAAGTGGACTAGCGGGGAATGAGCAGTTCTTC	CASSLSGLAGNEQFF	NA	TRBV7-3	TRBJ2-1	TRBD2
TGTGCTAGTGAGACAGGGGGCTCCTACGAGCAGTACTTC	CASETGGSYEQYF	NA	TRBV12-5	TRBJ2-7	TRBD1
TGTGCCAGCAGTTTATTGCCGGGAGGGAATGAGCAGTTCTTC	CASSLLPGGNEQFF	NA	TRBV27	TRBJ2-1	TRBD2
TGTGCCAGCAGCGTAGCTGGAGATATGAACACTGAAGCTTTCTTT	CASSVAGDMNTEAFF	NA	TRBV9	TRBJ1-1	NA
TGTGCCAGCAGTATTATCGGCGGGAGGACCTACGAGCAGTACTTC	CASSIIGGRTYEQYF	NA	TRBV11-2	TRBJ2-7	TRBD2
TGCGCCAGCAGCTTGTTCGAGCCCGGGGTGAATGAGCAGTTCTTC	CASSLFEPGVNEQFF	once	TRBV5-1	TRBJ2-1	NA
TGTGCCAGCTCACCATGGCAGATCGCGAACACCGGGGAGCTGTTTTTT	CASSPWQIANTGELFF	NA	TRBV18	TRBJ2-2	NA
TGCGCCAGCAGCCCCGGACAGACTAACTATGGCTACACCTTC	CASSPGQTNYGYTF	NA	TRBV5-1	TRBJ1-2	NA
TGTGCCAGCAGCACATACCAAGAGACCCAGTACTTC	CASSTYQETQYF	NA	TRBV7-6	TRBJ2-5	NA
TGCGCCAGCAGCTCCTACGGGACAGGGGAGTCTTCCTACAATGAGCAGTTCTTC	CASSSYGTGESSYNEQFF	NA	TRBV5-1	TRBJ2-1	TRBD1
TGTGCCAGCGCCCCCCCTCAGGGCTATGGCTACACCTTC	CASAPPQGYGYTF	NA	TRBV6-5	TRBJ1-2	NA
TGTGCCAGCAGCGGGGGCGTCCACGAGCAGTACTTC	CASSGGVHEQYF	NA	TRBV9	TRBJ2-7	NA
TGTGCCAGCATTGCTAGCGGGGGGTCCTACAATGAGCAGTTCTTC	CASIASGGSYNEQFF	NA	TRBV6-6	TRBJ2-1	TRBD2
TGTGCCAGCAGCATTGGACTAGCGGGGGACAATGAGCAGTTCTTC	CASSIGLAGDNEQFF	NA	TRBV7-3	TRBJ2-1	TRBD2
TGTGCCAGCAGCGCTCAAGTGGGGGGAGGTGGCTACACCTTC	CASSAQVGGGGYTF	once	TRBV9	TRBJ1-2	NA
TGTGCCAGCAGTTTGGGGACAGGGAACTACGAGCAGTACTTC	CASSLGTGNYEQYF	NA	TRBV27	TRBJ2-7	TRBD1
TGTGCCAGCAGCTTAGTCGTCGGGACTCCAATCGCGTCCTTC	CASSLVVGTPIASF	NA	TRBV11-2	TRBJ2-7	NA
TGCAGCGTTGAAGATCAGGGTAGCTATGGCTACACCTTC	CSVEDQGSYGYTF	once	TRBV29-1	TRBJ1-2	NA
TGTGCCAGCAGTTACGTGATAGCGGGGGGTTCCGTTACCCAGTACTTC	CASSYVIAGGSVTQYF	NA	TRBV6-5	TRBJ2-5	TRBD2
TGCAGTGCTGTTCGAGAGACCCAGTACTTC	CSAVRETQYF	NA	TRBV20-1	TRBJ2-5	NA
TGTGCCAGCAGTGAAAGGGAGCGGGCCCCCTACAATGAGCAGTTCTTC	CASSERERAPYNEQFF	once	TRBV6-4	TRBJ2-1	NA
TGTGCCAGCCGCCCAGGGTACACCGGGGAGCTGTTTTTT	CASRPGYTGELFF	NA	TRBV19	TRBJ2-2	NA
TGTGCCATCAGTGAAGGACAGACGAAAACCTACGAGCAGTACTTC	CAISEGQTKTYEQYF	NA	TRBV10-3	TRBJ2-7	NA
TGTGCCAGCAGTGAACTCGGGACAGGAGTGAGCTACACCTTC	CASSELGTGVSYTF	NA	TRBV6-1	TRBJ1-2	TRBD1
TGCGCCAGCATAGAATCCGGGACAGGGGAAGGTGATACGCAGTATTTT	CASIESGTGEGDTQYF	NA	TRBV5-1	TRBJ2-3	TRBD1
TGTGCCAGCAGCAACCGGGACAGGGGGGCTGAAGCTTTCTTT	CASSNRDRGAEAFF	NA	TRBV7-9	TRBJ1-1	TRBD1
TGTGCCAGTAGTACCGGGGAGAGGGAGACCCAGTACTTC	CASSTGERETQYF	NA	TRBV19	TRBJ2-5	NA
TGCGCCAGCAGCCAAACTACCGACTCCGTATACAATGAGCAGTTCTTC	CASSQTTDSVYNEQFF	NA	TRBV4-3	TRBJ2-1	NA
TGCGCCAGCAGTCTGATGACTCCACCTGGGGGGACAGATACGCAGTATTTT	CASSLMTPPGGTDTQYF	NA	TRBV10-1	TRBJ2-3	NA
TGTGCCAGCAGCTCACACAATACCTACGAGCAGTACTTC	CASSSHNTYEQYF	NA	TRBV27	TRBJ2-7	NA
TGTGCCAGCAAGGCCGCGGCAGGGGCTCAGCCCCAGCATTTT	CASKAAAGAQPQHF	NA	TRBV6-1	TRBJ1-5	NA
TGTGCCAGCAGCCTCCGGCAGGGCGGGGAGCTGTTTTTT	CASSLRQGGELFF	once	TRBV6-6	TRBJ2-2	NA
TGTGCCAGCAGCCCACGAACAGGGGATGGCACTGAAGCTTTCTTT	CASSPRTGDGTEAFF	NA	TRBV21-1	TRBJ1-1	NA
TGTGCCAGCAGCCCAGGGACTAGCGGGACCCCAGGTGAGCAGTTCTTC	CASSPGTSGTPGEQFF	NA	TRBV13	TRBJ2-1	TRBD2
TGTGCCTGGAGCGATGGGACTATAAATTATGGCTACACCTTC	CAWSDGTINYGYTF	NA	TRBV30	TRBJ1-2	NA
TGTGCCAGCAGCTTAGGGCGGGGACTAGACCCTGATACGCAGTATTTT	CASSLGRGLDPDTQYF	NA	TRBV7-9	TRBJ2-3	TRBD2
TGTGCCAGCAGCGTAGAGGAGGGAGGTCTCGAGCAGTACTTC	CASSVEEGGLEQYF	NA	TRBV7-2	TRBJ2-7	NA
TGTGCCAGCAGTGTAGCCTACGAGCAGTACTTC	CASSVAYEQYF	NA	TRBV2	TRBJ2-7	NA
TGCGCCAGCAGCCAAGTTACAGGGAGCCCCATCTATGGCTACACCTTC	CASSQVTGSPIYGYTF	NA	TRBV4-3	TRBJ1-2	NA
TGTGCCAGCTCACCCCTCGAACAGGGCATGGAGTACTTC	CASSPLEQGMEYF	NA	TRBV18	TRBJ2-7	NA
TGTGCCAGCAGTTACTCAGGGGCCTATGGCTACACCTTC	CASSYSGAYGYTF	NA	TRBV6-5	TRBJ1-2	NA
TGCGCCAGCAGCCAAGTAGCCGGGGAGACCCAGTACTTC	CASSQVAGETQYF	NA	TRBV4-1	TRBJ2-5	NA
TGTGCCAGCAGCCAAGATCTTTTTAGCGGGAGGGGAGAGCAGTACTTC	CASSQDLFSGRGEQYF	NA	TRBV4-2	TRBJ2-7	TRBD2
TGTGCCAGCAGTGAAACAGCTGGGGCCAACGTCCTGACTTTC	CASSETAGANVLTF	NA	TRBV6-1	TRBJ2-6	NA
TGCGCCAGCAGCCAAGATCATCAGTCAGGGGTTTTATCCGAGCAGTACTTC	CASSQDHQSGVLSEQYF	once	TRBV4-3	TRBJ2-7	NA
TGCAGCGTTGTGGGACAGGGCACAGATACGCAGTATTTT	CSVVGQGTDTQYF	once	TRBV29-1	TRBJ2-3	TRBD1
TGTGCCAGCAGCTACGGGGGATTATCGTACGAGCAGTACTTC	CASSYGGLSYEQYF	NA	TRBV5-4	TRBJ2-7	NA
TGTGCCAGCACCCCTAACACTGAAGCTTTCTTT	CASTPNTEAFF	NA	TRBV11-2	TRBJ1-1	NA